This T cell receptor (beta chain) was captured in a study of shared clonotypes between healthy human individuals. Germline V gives CDR1 MNHNS, CDR2 SASEGT. V was pared by 7 bases and J by 3 bases, with 19 bases between. This CDR3 spans 15 amino acids. Clones were read by immunoSEQ multiplex PCR, and TCRdb kept only the in-frame ones, dropping some. The table lists some 2 million clones, roughly 94% of them singletons, with 0.1% to 0.15% in the top ten. What was sequenced was naive CD4+ T cells sorted from blood. Indicated subset: CD45RA+ positively selected. The source of this sequence is a man younger than 35 in good health. The chain joins TRBV6-1 to TRBJ2-7, with TRBD2 as a possible D gene (7 bases). The CDR3 region has the DNA TGTGCCAGCAATCCTGGGGGGGCCCCTATCTACGAGCAGTACTTC. Translating it yields CASNPGGAPIYEQYF.